This T cell receptor (beta chain) was retrieved from a study of OX40 agonist ivuxolimab in advanced cancers. The length of the CDR3 is 16 residues. Germline values: CDR1 MGHRA, CDR2 YSYEKL. Trimming removed 0 bases at V and 7 bases at J, with 16 bases between. Data came from immunoSEQ multiplex PCR; TCRdb stores just in-frame clones and leaves some out. The data contain about 10,000 clones, around 80% of them singletons. The sequence came from an adult with an advanced solid tumor such as melanoma, head and neck, liver or kidney cancer. This sequence joins TRBV4-1 and TRBJ2-1; D call uncertain. Sequencing was performed on CD4+ or CD8+ T cells sorted from blood, taken in a trial of the OX40 agonist ivuxolimab. The CDR3 reads CASSQDGIALGNEQFF. The CDR3 DNA reads TGCGCCAGCAGCCAAGATGGAATAGCTCTAGGGAATGAGCAGTTCTTC.